A single sample is the source of the 30 T cell receptor beta chains below, sequenced in a study of identical twins. TCRdb used MiXCR to reprocess the 5' RACE reads, holding one entry per CDR3 protein. The data show some 500,000 distinct CDR3 sequences, under 25% seen once. The data also belong to a second study, concerning T cells expressing NK-cell markers.

Sequenced input: CD4+ T cells sorted from blood. All receptors come from a woman between 18 and 29 years old in good health.

The gene calls are TRBV20-1 and TRBJ1-5, with D perhaps matching TRBD1 (5 bases). The germline CDR1 and CDR2 sequences are DFQATT and SNEGSKA (reference sequence). The V end was cut by 6 bases, the J end by 2 bases, with 11 bases between. This CDR3 is built from 13 residues. CDR3 DNA: TGCAGTGCCGCGGGGGTCGGCAATCAGCCCCAGCATTTT. Protein sequence: CSAAGVGNQPQHF.

This clonotype has only a few counts. This chain uses TRBV30 with TRBJ2-1, with 11 bases lining up with TRBD2. This CDR3 comprises 13 residues. Per germline, CDR1 GTSNPN and CDR2 SVGIG (reference sequence). Trimming removed 3 bases from V and 11 bases from J; junction bases left unmatched: 6. CDR3 DNA: TGTGCCTGGAGAGTAGCGGGAGGGCCTAAGCAGTTCTTC. Translated, it gives CAWRVAGGPKQFF.

This clonotype was detected only a few times. This chain joins TRBV12-3 or TRBV12-4 and TRBJ2-3; possibly TRBD2 for D (5 bases). V lost 6 bases and J lost 4, with 17 bases in between. The CDR3 extends over 15 amino acids. CDR3 in DNA: TGTGCCAGCAGCCAAACTAGGGTTCAGGCAGATACGCAGTATTTT. This gives the protein CASSQTRVQADTQYF.

This clonotype was counted between two and nine times. The CDR3 nucleotides are TGCGCCAGCAGCCCGCGTTCGCGGTTTAACGAGCAGTACTTC. It specifies CASSPRSRFNEQYF. V gene TRBV5-1 combines with J gene TRBJ2-7; D not certain. This CDR3 has 14 residues. V lost 4 bases, J lost 5 bases, and 16 bases lay in between. The V gene's germline CDR1 is SGHRS and CDR2 YFSETQ.

The chain joins TRBV20-1 to TRBJ2-7; D tentatively reads TRBD1 or TRBD2 (6 bases each). CDR1 and CDR2 from the germline V gene are DFQATT and SNEGSKA (reference sequence). The CDR3 totals 11 residues. The V gene lost 0 bases and the J gene lost 12 bases, with 12 bases spanning the gap. CDR3 loop: CSARDRGQGYF. In DNA, the CDR3 is TGCAGTGCTAGAGACCGGGGGCAGGGGTACTTC.

V is TRBV7-2 and J is TRBJ2-1; perhaps TRBD2 as D (5 bases). This CDR3 comprises 13 residues. V was cut by 4 bases and J by 10 bases, with 14 bases left in between. From germline, CDR1 is SGHTA and CDR2 FQGNSA. The CDR3 DNA reads TGTGCCAGCAGCTACATCGGCGGGTTAGAGCAGTTCTTC. Its translation: CASSYIGGLEQFF. The full variable domain, its missing parts supplied by reference TRBV7-2 and TRBJ2-1, is GAGVSQSPSNKVTEKGKDVELRCDPISGHTALYWYRQSLGQGLEFLIYFQGNSAPDKSGLPSDRFSAERTGGSVSTLTIQRTQQEDSAVYLCASSYIGGLEQFFGPGTRLTVL.

This clonotype turned up a few times. The rearrangement links TRBV3-1 to TRBJ2-1; the D gene is possibly TRBD1 (6 bases). CDR1 is LGHDT and CDR2 is YNNKEL in the germline V gene (reference sequence). The CDR3 contains 16 residues. The V gene lost 4 bases and the J gene lost 8 bases, with 21 bases spanning the gap. The CDR3: CASSLYRVSLGDEQFF. The CDR3 DNA reads as TGTGCCAGCAGCCTCTACAGGGTCTCCTTGGGCGATGAGCAGTTCTTC.

The V gene is TRBV6-4, the J gene TRBJ2-2; D remains ambiguous. V lost 3 bases and J 6 bases, leaving 8 bases between the germline ends. This CDR3 spans 13 amino acids. Germline CDR1 MRHNA, CDR2 SNTAGT. The chain's CDR3 is CASSDWAAGELFF. CDR3 sequence (DNA): TGTGCCAGCAGTGATTGGGCGGCCGGGGAGCTGTTTTTT.

This clonotype has just a few counts. J is TRBJ2-7 and V is TRBV2; TRBD1 matches 7 bases. The CDR3 loop spans 13 amino acids. V dropped 4 bases and J dropped 2; count of bases not matched to a gene: 2. Germline CDR1 and CDR2: SNHLY and FYNNEI. CDR3: CASSGQGTYEQYF. Here the CDR3 DNA reads TGTGCCAGCAGTGGACAGGGAACCTACGAGCAGTACTTC.

The chain carries TRBV5-6 and TRBJ2-5; TRBD2 agrees at 13 bases. CDR3 length equals 16 residues. From germline, CDR1 is SGHDT and CDR2 YYEEEE. V lost 5 bases and J lost 2; bases outside the gene matches: 6. CDR3 in amino acids: CASSYRLAGGQETQYF. The DNA for the CDR3 is TGTGCCAGCAGTTATCGACTAGCGGGAGGTCAAGAGACCCAGTACTTC.

V gene TRBV20-1 combines with J gene TRBJ2-1, with 11 bases that match TRBD2. The J segment lost 4 bases and the V segment lost 5 bases, leaving 7 bases of the junction unmatched. Per germline, CDR1 DFQATT and CDR2 SNEGSKA (reference sequence). The CDR3 covers 15 residues. In DNA form, the CDR3 reads TGCAGTGCTTTCCCTACTAGCGGGAGATACAATGAGCAGTTCTTC. Its translation: CSAFPTSGRYNEQFF.

This sequence joins TRBV7-8 and TRBJ2-3; 10 nucleotides line up with TRBD2. This CDR3 is built from 16 residues. Trimming removed 6 bases from V and 1 base from J; junction bases left unmatched: 7. CDR1 and CDR2 (germline): SGHVS, FQNEAQ. Here the CDR3 reads CASRLERGGRTDTQYF. CDR3 sequence (DNA): TGTGCCAGCAGACTCGAGCGGGGGGGCCGCACAGATACGCAGTATTTT.

The chain uses TRBV5-1 and TRBJ1-3, with D unresolved. Trimming cost V 4 bases and J 4 bases, with 12 bases left between them. The CDR3 spans 14 residues. Germline CDR1 SGHRS, CDR2 YFSETQ. CDR3 DNA: TGCGCCAGCAGCCAAGCAGGCCCCGGAAACACCATATATTTT. Its translation: CASSQAGPGNTIYF.

This clonotype was seen more than once but under ten times. This rearrangement joins TRBV20-1 to TRBJ2-3; D is unclear. Between the trimmed V and J ends, which lost 0 bases and 7 bases, there was a span of 17 bases. This CDR3 contains 15 residues. Germline V CDR1 and CDR2: DFQATT, SNEGSKA (reference sequence). Written as DNA, the CDR3 is TGCAGTGCTAGAGAAGGCGGCCCCGGATTCCATACGCAGTATTTT. Translating gives CSAREGGPGFHTQYF.

This clonotype has ten or more counts. V gene TRBV20-1 combines with J gene TRBJ2-7, with a tentative D call TRBD1 (6 bases). The CDR3 consists of 13 residues. Between the trimmed V and J ends, which lost 1 base and 5 bases, there was a span of 12 bases. The germline gives CDR1 DFQATT, CDR2 SNEGSKA (reference sequence). The CDR3 loop reads CSARVGGGDEQYF. CDR3 DNA sequence: TGCAGTGCTAGAGTTGGGGGCGGCGACGAGCAGTACTTC.

V and J are TRBV18 and TRBJ2-7, with D perhaps given as TRBD1 or TRBD2 (6 bases each). Looked up from germline, CDR1 is KGHSH and CDR2 is LQKENI. With 3 bases removed from V and 0 bases from J, the gap between germline ends came to 15 bases. CDR3 length: 16 residues. The CDR3 DNA follows: TGTGCCAGCTCACCCCGCACCGGGGGCAGCTCCTACGAGCAGTACTTC. Translating gives CASSPRTGGSSYEQYF.

V is TRBV6-5 and J is TRBJ1-1; 7 nucleotides line up with TRBD1. V was pared by 0 bases and J by 4 bases, with 2 bases of the junction left unmatched. Germline-derived CDR1 and CDR2 are MNHEY and SVGAGI. There are 14 residues in the CDR3. The CDR3 region is CASSYSTGLTEAFF. In DNA form, the CDR3 reads TGTGCCAGCAGTTACTCGACAGGGCTCACTGAAGCTTTCTTT.

This clonotype has just a few counts. This chain joins TRBV29-1 and TRBJ2-2; maybe TRBD1 (6 bases). Germline assignment: CDR1 SQVTM and CDR2 ANQGSEA. This CDR3 has 14 residues. Trimming took 3 bases from V and 1 from J, leaving 9 bases between them. The DNA for the CDR3 is TGCAGCGTTGAGAACAGGGTGAACACCGGGGAGCTGTTTTTT. The encoded protein is CSVENRVNTGELFF.

This chain's CDR3 is CASPGTDYNQPQHF. DNA of the CDR3: TGTGCCAGCCCCGGGACAGATTACAATCAGCCCCAGCATTTT. The V and J genes are TRBV2 and TRBJ1-5; TRBD1 agrees at 7 bases. CDR1 is SNHLY, CDR2 FYNNEI, per germline. This CDR3 region has 14 residues. V was clipped by 8 bases and J by 3 bases; unmatched bases: 7.

This clonotype was counted only a few times. This chain uses TRBV29-1 with TRBJ1-5; D gene ambiguous. The germline V gene encodes CDR1 SQVTM and CDR2 ANQGSEA. Trimming removed 2 bases at V and 2 bases at J, with 7 bases between. The CDR3 extends over 13 amino acids. CDR3 sequence reads: CSVETARNQPQHF. Here the CDR3 DNA reads TGCAGCGTTGAAACAGCCCGCAATCAGCCCCAGCATTTT.

Concerning this clonotype itself: A clone one base away is much larger, so this may be a read error. The J gene is TRBJ2-6, the V gene TRBV28, with TRBD2 matching over 7 bases. Germline CDR1 and CDR2: MDHEN and SYDVKM. CDR3 length equals 15 residues. V shed 4 bases and J 0 bases; nucleotides not matched to a gene: 0. This CDR3 reads CASSWGGSGANVLTF. CDR3 DNA sequence: TGTGCCAGCAGTTGGGGGGGCTCTGGGGCCAACGTCCTGACTTTC.

V gene TRBV29-1 combines with J gene TRBJ2-1; 8 nucleotides align to TRBD2. Trimming cost V 7 bases and J 10 bases; bases outside gene matches: 15. This CDR3 has 14 residues. Germline V gene sequence: CDR1 SQVTM, CDR2 ANQGSEA. The CDR3 DNA sequence: TGCAGCGCCGAATGGCGGGAGGCTATACGGGAGCAGTTCTTC. Its protein product is CSAEWREAIREQFF.

The chain carries TRBV29-1 and TRBJ2-1; 9 bases match TRBD2. The CDR3 is 15 amino acids. V was clipped by 8 bases and J by 9 bases; unmatched bases: 17. Germline CDR1 reads SQVTM; CDR2 reads ANQGSEA. The CDR3 loop is CSSWGLAGGFGEQFF. CDR3 bases: TGCAGCTCATGGGGGTTGGCGGGGGGGTTTGGTGAGCAGTTCTTC.

This clonotype showed up just a few times. The genes are TRBV5-1 and TRBJ1-1; no clear D. Trimming stripped 4 bases from V and 2 bases from J, with 12 bases between. The CDR3 has 14 amino acids. Germline-derived CDR1 and CDR2 are SGHRS and YFSETQ. CDR3 region: CASSQTTTNTEAFF. The CDR3 DNA sequence: TGCGCCAGCAGCCAAACCACCACAAACACTGAAGCTTTCTTT. The variable domain in full, completed from reference TRBV5-1 and TRBJ1-1, reads KAGVTQTPRYLIKTRGQQVTLSCSPISGHRSVSWYQQTPGQGLQFLFEYFSETQRNKGNFPGRFSGRQFSNSRSEMNVSTLELGDSALYLCASSQTTTNTEAFFGQGTRLTVV.

In its sample, this clonotype was seen many times. This chain connects TRBV6-1 to TRBJ2-1; 12 positions agree with TRBD2. V lost 5 bases and J lost 6; bases outside the gene matches: 5. The CDR3 has 15 amino acids. Per germline, CDR1 MNHNS and CDR2 SASEGT. CDR3 bases: TGTGCCAGCAGTCCACTAGCGGGGGGAACCAATGAGCAGTTCTTC. It is translated as CASSPLAGGTNEQFF.

The J gene is TRBJ2-7, the V gene TRBV5-1; TRBD2 is a possible D gene (6 bases). Germline V gives CDR1 SGHRS, CDR2 YFSETQ. The CDR3 length is 14 residues. Deletions cut 4 bases from V and 3 bases from J, with 14 bases between. The DNA of the CDR3 is TGCGCCAGCAGCCGTGGACTAATACTCTACGAGCAGTACTTC. Encoded protein: CASSRGLILYEQYF. Full variable domain (missing parts from reference TRBV5-1 and TRBJ2-7): KAGVTQTPRYLIKTRGQQVTLSCSPISGHRSVSWYQQTPGQGLQFLFEYFSETQRNKGNFPGRFSGRQFSNSRSEMNVSTLELGDSALYLCASSRGLILYEQYFGPGTRLTVT.

This clonotype was counted only a few times. This chain joins TRBV7-8 and TRBJ2-7; D is possibly TRBD2 (6 bases). The CDR3 has 18 residues. Per the germline V gene, CDR1 is SGHVS and CDR2 is FQNEAQ. Trimming removed 3 bases from V and 0 bases from J, with 21 bases in between. CDR3 in DNA: TGTGCCAGCAGCTTTCTGGACCTGGGGCGGAGGGCCTCCTACGAGCAGTACTTC. Protein sequence: CASSFLDLGRRASYEQYF.

In this sample, this clonotype turned up a few times. V gene TRBV20-1 combines with J gene TRBJ2-5; maybe TRBD1 (6 bases). Per the germline V gene, CDR1 is DFQATT and CDR2 is SNEGSKA (reference sequence). This CDR3 is built from 13 residues. Trimming took off 0 bases at V and 7 bases at J, with 12 bases between the two ends. Written as DNA, the CDR3 is TGCAGTGCTAGAGATGGGGGCGCGGTGACCCAGTACTTC. It specifies CSARDGGAVTQYF.

This clonotype was recorded a few times. This chain uses TRBV12-3 or TRBV12-4 with TRBJ2-1; 7 bases align to TRBD2. There are 16 residues in the CDR3. The J segment lost 3 bases and the V segment lost 8 bases, leaving 13 bases of the junction unmatched. CDR3 in amino acids: CASYSLGGGFYNEQFF. CDR3 bases: TGTGCCAGCTACAGTTTGGGGGGGGGGTTCTACAATGAGCAGTTCTTC.

This clonotype appeared many times. The chain recombines TRBV3-1 with TRBJ1-1; no clear D. Trimming stripped 2 bases from V and 8 bases from J, with 15 bases between. The germline CDR1 and CDR2 sequences are LGHDT and YNNKEL (reference sequence). The CDR3 loop spans 14 amino acids. The CDR3 protein is CASSQSGQAPEAFF. The CDR3 DNA follows: TGTGCCAGCAGCCAAAGTGGGCAGGCCCCCGAAGCTTTCTTT.